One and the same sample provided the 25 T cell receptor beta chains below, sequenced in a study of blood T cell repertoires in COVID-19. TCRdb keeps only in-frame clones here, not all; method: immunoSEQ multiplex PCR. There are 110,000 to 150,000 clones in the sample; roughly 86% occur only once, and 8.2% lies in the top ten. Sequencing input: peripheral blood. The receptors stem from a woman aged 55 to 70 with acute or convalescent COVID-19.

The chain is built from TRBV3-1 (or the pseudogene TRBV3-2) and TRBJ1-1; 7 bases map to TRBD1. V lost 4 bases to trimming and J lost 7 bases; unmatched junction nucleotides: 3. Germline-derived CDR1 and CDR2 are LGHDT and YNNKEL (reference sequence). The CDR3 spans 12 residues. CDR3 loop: CASSRQGYEAFF. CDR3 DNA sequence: TGTGCCAGCAGCCGACAGGGTTATGAAGCTTTCTTT.

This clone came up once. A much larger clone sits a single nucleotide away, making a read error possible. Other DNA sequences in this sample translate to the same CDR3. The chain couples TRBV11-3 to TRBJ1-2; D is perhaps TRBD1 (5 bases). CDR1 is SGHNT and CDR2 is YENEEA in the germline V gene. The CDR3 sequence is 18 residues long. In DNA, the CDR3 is TGTGCCAGCAGCTTAGGTTTTAGCGCCCTCACGGGGGACTATGGCTACACCTTT. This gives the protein CASSLGFSALTGDYGYTF.

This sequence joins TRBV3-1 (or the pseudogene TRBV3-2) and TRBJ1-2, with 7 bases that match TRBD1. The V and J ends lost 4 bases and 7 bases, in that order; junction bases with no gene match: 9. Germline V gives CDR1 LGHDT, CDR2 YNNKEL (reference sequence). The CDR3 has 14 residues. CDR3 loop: CASSLRSGGGGYTF. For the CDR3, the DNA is TGTGCCAGCAGCCTTCGCTCAGGGGGAGGTGGCTACACCTTC.

In DNA form, the CDR3 reads TGTGCCATCCGATCTACTAGCGGGGCAGGGGAGCAGTACTTC. Translation gives CAIRSTSGAGEQYF. The V call is TRBV2, the J call TRBJ2-7; 10 nucleotides match TRBD2. The V gene's germline CDR1 is SNHLY and CDR2 FYNNEI. J gave up 7 bases and V 10 bases, and 13 bases lay outside the gene matches. The CDR3 loop spans 14 amino acids.

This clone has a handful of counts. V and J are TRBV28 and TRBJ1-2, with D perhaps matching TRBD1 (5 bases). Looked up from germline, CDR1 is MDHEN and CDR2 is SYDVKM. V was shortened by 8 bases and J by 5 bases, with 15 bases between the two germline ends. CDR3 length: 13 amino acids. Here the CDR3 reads CASGRPGWYGYTF. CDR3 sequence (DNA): TGTGCCAGCGGTCGCCCAGGGTGGTATGGCTACACCTTC.

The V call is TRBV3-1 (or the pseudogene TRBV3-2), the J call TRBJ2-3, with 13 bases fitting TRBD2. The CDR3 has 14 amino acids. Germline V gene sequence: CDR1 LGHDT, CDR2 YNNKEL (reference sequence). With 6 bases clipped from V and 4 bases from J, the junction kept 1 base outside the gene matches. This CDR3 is CASRGTSGADTQYF. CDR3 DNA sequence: TGTGCCAGCAGGGGGACTAGCGGGGCAGATACGCAGTATTTT.

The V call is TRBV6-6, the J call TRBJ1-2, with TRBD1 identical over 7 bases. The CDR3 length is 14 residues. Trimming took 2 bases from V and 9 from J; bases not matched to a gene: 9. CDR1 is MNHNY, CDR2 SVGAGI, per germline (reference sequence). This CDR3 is CASSYGDRADSYTF. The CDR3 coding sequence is TGTGCCAGCAGTTACGGAGACAGGGCGGATAGCTACACCTTC.

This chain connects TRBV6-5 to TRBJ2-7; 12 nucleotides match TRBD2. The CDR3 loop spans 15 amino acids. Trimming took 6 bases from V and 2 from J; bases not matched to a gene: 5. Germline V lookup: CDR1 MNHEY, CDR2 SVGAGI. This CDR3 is CASRPTSGGPYEQYF. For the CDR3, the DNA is TGTGCCAGCAGGCCGACTAGCGGGGGACCCTACGAGCAGTACTTC.

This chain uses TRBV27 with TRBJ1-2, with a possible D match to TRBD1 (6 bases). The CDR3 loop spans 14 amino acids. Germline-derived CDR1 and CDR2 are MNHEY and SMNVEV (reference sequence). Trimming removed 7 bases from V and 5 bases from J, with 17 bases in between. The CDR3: CASTPRGGGYGYTF. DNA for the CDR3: TGTGCCAGCACCCCTAGAGGGGGTGGATATGGCTACACCTTC.

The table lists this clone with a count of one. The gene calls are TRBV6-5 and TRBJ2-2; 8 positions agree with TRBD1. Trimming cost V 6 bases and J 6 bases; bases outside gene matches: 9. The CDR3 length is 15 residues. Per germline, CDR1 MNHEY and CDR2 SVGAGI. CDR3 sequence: CASRRQGTRSGELFF. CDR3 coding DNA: TGTGCCAGCAGACGACAGGGGACTCGGTCCGGGGAGCTGTTTTTT.

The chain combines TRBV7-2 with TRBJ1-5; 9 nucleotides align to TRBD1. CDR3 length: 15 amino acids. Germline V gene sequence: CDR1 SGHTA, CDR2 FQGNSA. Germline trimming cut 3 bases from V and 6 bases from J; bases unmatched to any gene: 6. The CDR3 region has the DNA TGTGCCAGCAGCTTGGGGACAGGGTTTGGTCAGCCCCAGCATTTT. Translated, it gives CASSLGTGFGQPQHF.

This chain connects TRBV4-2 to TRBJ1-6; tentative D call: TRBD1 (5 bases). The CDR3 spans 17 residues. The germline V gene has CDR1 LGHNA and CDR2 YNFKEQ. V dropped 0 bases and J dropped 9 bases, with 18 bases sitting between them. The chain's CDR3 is CASSQDWQGSQFSPLHF. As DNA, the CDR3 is TGTGCCAGCAGCCAAGATTGGCAGGGTTCGCAATTTTCACCCCTCCACTTT.

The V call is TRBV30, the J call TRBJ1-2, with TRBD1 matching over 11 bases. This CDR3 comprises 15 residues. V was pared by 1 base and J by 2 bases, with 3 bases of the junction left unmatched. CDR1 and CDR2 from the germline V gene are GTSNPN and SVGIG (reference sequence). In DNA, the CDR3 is TGTGCCTGGAGTGACCGGACAGGGGGCAACTATGGCTACACCTTC. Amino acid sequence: CAWSDRTGGNYGYTF.

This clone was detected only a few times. The CDR3 coding sequence is TGTGCCAGCAGCCAAGGAGAGGGAGCGGGGGCCTCAACAGATACGCAGTATTTT. Translation gives CASSQGEGAGASTDTQYF. This sequence joins TRBV4-2 and TRBJ2-3; 8 nucleotides agree with TRBD2. Germline V gene sequence: CDR1 LGHNA, CDR2 YNFKEQ. The V segment lost 1 base and the J segment 3 bases; nucleotides outside the gene matches: 12. This CDR3 spans 18 amino acids.

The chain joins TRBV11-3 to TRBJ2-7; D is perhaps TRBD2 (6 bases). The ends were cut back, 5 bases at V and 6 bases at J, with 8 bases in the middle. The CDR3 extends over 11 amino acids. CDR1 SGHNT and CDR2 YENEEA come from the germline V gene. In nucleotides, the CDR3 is TGTGCCAGCAGCGCGGGGTTCGAGCAGTACTTC. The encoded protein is CASSAGFEQYF.

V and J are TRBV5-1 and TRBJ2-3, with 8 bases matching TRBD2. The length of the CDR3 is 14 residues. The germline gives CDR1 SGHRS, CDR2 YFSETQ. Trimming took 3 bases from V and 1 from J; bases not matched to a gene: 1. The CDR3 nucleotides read TGCGCCAGCAGCTCAGCGGGGGGCACAGATACGCAGTATTTT. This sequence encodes CASSSAGGTDTQYF.

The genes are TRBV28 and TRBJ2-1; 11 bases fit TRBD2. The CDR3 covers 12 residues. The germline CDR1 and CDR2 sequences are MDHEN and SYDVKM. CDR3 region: CVIAGGNNEQFF. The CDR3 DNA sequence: TGTGTCATAGCGGGGGGGAACAATGAGCAGTTCTTC.

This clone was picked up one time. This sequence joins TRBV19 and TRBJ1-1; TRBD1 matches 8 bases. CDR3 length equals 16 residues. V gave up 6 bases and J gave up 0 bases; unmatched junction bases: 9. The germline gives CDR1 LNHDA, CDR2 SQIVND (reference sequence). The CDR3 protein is CASRIGQGLMNTEAFF. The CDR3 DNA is TGTGCCAGTAGAATCGGACAGGGCCTTATGAACACTGAAGCTTTCTTT.

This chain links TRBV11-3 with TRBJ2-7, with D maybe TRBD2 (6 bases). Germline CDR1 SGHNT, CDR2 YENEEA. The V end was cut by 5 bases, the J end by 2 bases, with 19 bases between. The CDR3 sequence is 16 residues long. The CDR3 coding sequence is TGTGCCAGCAGCCGCCGGACTACCGGATTCACCTACGAGCAGTACTTC. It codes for CASSRRTTGFTYEQYF.

Here the CDR3 reads CASSLEANTGELFF. In nucleotides, the CDR3 is TGTGCCAGTTCCTTAGAAGCTAACACCGGGGAGCTGTTTTTT. The chain recombines TRBV19 with TRBJ2-2; no firm D call. Trimming stripped 8 bases from V and 2 bases from J, with 12 bases between. The CDR3 is made up of 14 amino acids. Germline V gene data show CDR1 as LNHDA and CDR2 as SQIVND (reference sequence).

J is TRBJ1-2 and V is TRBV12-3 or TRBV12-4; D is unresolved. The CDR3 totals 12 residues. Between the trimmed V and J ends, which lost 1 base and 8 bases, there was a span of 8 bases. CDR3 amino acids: CASSLVSVGYTF. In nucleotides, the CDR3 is TGTGCCAGCAGTTTAGTGTCAGTCGGCTACACCTTC.

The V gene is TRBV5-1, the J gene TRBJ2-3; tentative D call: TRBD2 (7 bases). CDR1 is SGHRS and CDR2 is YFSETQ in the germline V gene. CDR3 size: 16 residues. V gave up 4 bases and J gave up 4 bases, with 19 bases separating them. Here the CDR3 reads CASSPIGGGAPDTQYF. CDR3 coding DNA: TGCGCCAGCAGCCCCATTGGAGGGGGGGCCCCAGATACGCAGTATTTT.

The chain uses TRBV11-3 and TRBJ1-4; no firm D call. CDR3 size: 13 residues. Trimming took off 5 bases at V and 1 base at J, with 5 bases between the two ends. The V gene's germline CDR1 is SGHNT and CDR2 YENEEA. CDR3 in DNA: TGTGCCAGCAGCCCCCAAACTAATGAAAAACTGTTTTTT. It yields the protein CASSPQTNEKLFF.

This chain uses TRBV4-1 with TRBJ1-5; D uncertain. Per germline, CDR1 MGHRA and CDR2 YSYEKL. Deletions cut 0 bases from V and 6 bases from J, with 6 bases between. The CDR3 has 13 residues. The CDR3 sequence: CASSQDWSQPQHF. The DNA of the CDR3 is TGCGCCAGCAGCCAAGATTGGAGTCAGCCCCAGCATTTT.

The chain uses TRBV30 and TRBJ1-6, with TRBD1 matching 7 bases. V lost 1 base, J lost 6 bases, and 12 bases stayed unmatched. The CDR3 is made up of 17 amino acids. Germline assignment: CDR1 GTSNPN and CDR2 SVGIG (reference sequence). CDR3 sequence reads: CAWSELLRGRSNSPLHF. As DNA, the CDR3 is TGTGCCTGGAGTGAACTACTCAGGGGGAGATCTAATTCACCCCTCCACTTT.